The rows below give T cell receptor beta chains drawn from one sample of a study of long-term antiretroviral therapy in people with HIV. Sequenced by immunoSEQ multiplex PCR; TCRdb stores in-frame clones only, minus some. The table includes thousands of clones, 77% detected once. Material: unsorted PBMCs, obtained 0.5 years before starting antiretroviral therapy. These receptors were obtained from a man between 40 and 49 years old with HIV. CDR3s include the opening cysteine and the closing phenylalanine or tryptophan. A D gene is named only where the DNA matches it firmly. Size tells how often a clone was seen (once, few, many) or the class of an expanded clone, and some rows leave it out.

v_call	d_call	j_call	clone_size	cdr3_aa	cdr3_nt
TRBV5-1	TRBD2	TRBJ2-7	NA	CASRPTSGGPEEQYF	TGCGCCAGCAGACCGACTAGCGGGGGGCCGGAAGAGCAGTACTTC
TRBV5-4	NA	TRBJ2-7	few	CASSVGTAYEQYF	TGTGCCAGCAGCGTCGGGACGGCCTACGAGCAGTACTTC
TRBV6-6	TRBD1	TRBJ1-2	NA	CASSDSRDSSYTF	TGTGCCAGCAGCGACTCCCGGGACAGCAGCTACACCTTC
TRBV19	TRBD1	TRBJ2-7	few	CASSIGQGLSYEQYF	TGTGCCAGTAGTATCGGACAGGGGTTATCCTACGAGCAGTACTTC
TRBV7-8	NA	TRBJ1-6	NA	CASSLGGRNSPLHF	TGTGCCAGCAGCTTAGGTGGCAGGAATTCACCCCTCCACTTT
TRBV5-1	NA	TRBJ2-3	once	CASSFEGRTSTDTQYF	TGCGCCAGCAGCTTCGAGGGACGGACTAGCACAGATACGCAGTATTTT
TRBV11-2	NA	TRBJ1-1	NA	CASSLGLGPNTEAFF	TGTGCCAGCAGCTTAGGATTAGGGCCGAACACTGAAGCTTTCTTT
TRBV6-6	TRBD1	TRBJ2-1	NA	CASSYSSQGAYNEQFF	TGTGCCAGCAGTTACTCTAGCCAGGGGGCCTACAATGAGCAGTTCTTC
TRBV28	NA	TRBJ1-1	NA	CASRTGDLNTEAFF	TGTGCCAGCCGAACCGGGGACCTGAACACTGAAGCTTTCTTT
TRBV6-5	TRBD1	TRBJ1-1	NA	CASRNRDRGEAFF	TGTGCCAGCAGGAACCGGGACAGGGGTGAAGCTTTCTTT
TRBV27	NA	TRBJ2-1	once	CASSLYNEQFF	TGTGCCAGCAGTTTATACAATGAGCAGTTCTTC
TRBV27	NA	TRBJ1-1	NA	CASSSYVGTTTEAFF	TGTGCCAGCAGTTCCTATGTCGGGACAACCACTGAAGCTTTCTTT
TRBV5-1	TRBD1	TRBJ2-3	NA	CASGPRGQGSTDTQYF	TGCGCCAGCGGACCCCGTGGACAGGGGAGCACAGATACGCAGTATTTT
TRBV15	TRBD1	TRBJ1-2	NA	CATSSGQGNYGYTF	TGTGCCACCAGCAGCGGACAGGGGAACTATGGCTACACCTTC
TRBV30	NA	TRBJ1-6	NA	CAWSDSNSPLHF	TGTGCCTGGAGCGACAGTAATTCACCCCTCCACTTT
TRBV5-1	TRBD1	TRBJ1-4	NA	CASSPGDRGATNEKLFF	TGCGCCAGCAGCCCCGGGGACAGGGGGGCAACTAATGAAAAACTGTTTTTT
TRBV7-9	TRBD1	TRBJ2-1	NA	CASSRQGAGNEQFF	TGTGCCAGCAGTCGACAGGGGGCCGGGAATGAGCAGTTCTTC
TRBV27	NA	TRBJ2-7	NA	CASSPKITGRVYEQYF	TGTGCCAGCAGTCCGAAGATTACGGGACGCGTCTACGAGCAGTACTTC
TRBV5-5	TRBD1	TRBJ2-7	few	CASSSDRVEQYF	TGTGCCAGCAGCTCGGACAGGGTGGAGCAGTACTTC
TRBV28	NA	TRBJ1-6	once	CASRPGDRNSPLHF	TGTGCCAGCCGCCCAGGGGATCGCAATTCACCCCTCCACTTT
TRBV5-1	NA	TRBJ1-3	NA	CASSYWSSGNTIYF	TGCGCCAGCAGCTATTGGAGCTCTGGAAACACCATATATTTT
TRBV6-5	TRBD1	TRBJ1-4	NA	CASSGQGGTNEKLFF	TGTGCCAGCAGCGGACAGGGGGGCACTAATGAAAAACTGTTTTTT
TRBV6-8	NA	TRBJ1-6	NA	CASSPKSGADSPLHF	TGTGCCAGCAGTCCCAAGTCAGGGGCCGATTCACCCCTCCACTTT
TRBV19	TRBD1	TRBJ1-2	NA	CASSAGQIYGYTF	TGTGCCAGTAGTGCGGGACAGATCTATGGCTACACCTTC
TRBV10-3	NA	TRBJ1-3	NA	CAILREDGNTIYF	TGTGCCATCCTGAGGGAAGATGGAAACACCATATATTTT
TRBV6-1	NA	TRBJ2-2	NA	CASSDVVIELNKAGELFF	TGTGCCAGCAGTGACGTGGTCATTGAACTTAACAAAGCCGGGGAGCTGTTTTTT
TRBV30	TRBD1	TRBJ2-7	large	CAWSGTGKTYEQYF	TGTGCCTGGAGTGGGACAGGAAAAACCTACGAGCAGTACTTC
TRBV30	TRBD1	TRBJ1-5	NA	CACGQGDQPQHF	TGTGCCTGTGGACAGGGGGATCAGCCCCAGCATTTT
TRBV5-6	NA	TRBJ1-1	NA	CASSYGQPTEAFF	TGTGCCAGCAGCTATGGACAGCCCACTGAAGCTTTCTTT
TRBV5-6	NA	TRBJ2-7	NA	CASSLGGDYEQYF	TGTGCCAGCAGCTTGGGAGGGGACTACGAGCAGTACTTC
TRBV5-4	NA	TRBJ2-7	NA	CASSTDPPGEQYF	TGTGCCAGCAGCACCGACCCCCCGGGGGAGCAGTACTTC
TRBV2	NA	TRBJ2-5	NA	CASKGWDWETQYF	TGTGCCAGCAAGGGTTGGGATTGGGAGACCCAGTACTTC
TRBV27	NA	TRBJ2-7	NA	CASSLGGGADEQYF	TGTGCCAGCAGTTTGGGTGGGGGGGCGGACGAGCAGTACTTC
TRBV6-1	NA	TRBJ1-5	NA	CASSEGVSISNQPQHF	TGTGCCAGCAGTGAAGGGGTGAGCATCAGCAATCAGCCCCAGCATTTT
TRBV5-1	TRBD2	TRBJ2-1	NA	CASSTSGGVYNEQFF	TGCGCCAGCAGTACTAGCGGGGGCGTCTACAATGAGCAGTTCTTC
TRBV5-1	NA	TRBJ1-2	few	CASSLEGAPRHTF	TGCGCCAGCAGCTTGGAAGGCGCTCCTCGGCACACCTTC
TRBV10-3	TRBD1	TRBJ1-2	few	CAIRTSPDRADGYTF	TGTGCCATCAGGACTTCCCCCGACAGGGCGGATGGCTACACCTTC
TRBV5-1	NA	TRBJ2-7	NA	CASSFDRLPYEQYF	TGCGCCAGCAGCTTTGACAGGCTACCCTACGAGCAGTACTTC
TRBV5-4	NA	TRBJ2-3	NA	CASSWRLEDTQYF	TGTGCCAGCAGCTGGAGGTTGGAAGATACGCAGTATTTT
TRBV25-1	TRBD1	TRBJ2-3	NA	CASSPSWGGTGGGDTQYF	TGTGCCAGCAGTCCTTCATGGGGAGGGACAGGGGGCGGGGATACGCAGTATTTT
TRBV2	NA	TRBJ1-2	NA	CASSPPTPGYGYTF	TGTGCCAGCAGCCCCCCGACACCCGGCTATGGCTACACCTTC
TRBV7-9	TRBD1	TRBJ2-7	NA	CASSPGQGIYEQYF	TGTGCCAGCAGCCCCGGACAGGGGATATACGAGCAGTACTTC
TRBV2	NA	TRBJ2-2	NA	CASSEEFTNTGELFF	TGTGCCAGCAGTGAAGAATTCACGAACACCGGGGAGCTGTTTTTT
TRBV27	NA	TRBJ2-3	NA	CASSLTAFTDTQYF	TGTGCCAGCAGTTTGACAGCTTTCACAGATACGCAGTATTTT
TRBV7-2	TRBD1	TRBJ2-2	NA	CASSETGARTGELFF	TGTGCCAGCAGCGAAACAGGGGCGCGAACCGGGGAGCTGTTTTTT
TRBV10-3	TRBD1	TRBJ1-2	NA	CAISEGQGGPYGYTF	TGTGCCATCAGTGAGGGACAGGGAGGGCCATATGGCTACACCTTC
TRBV14	NA	TRBJ1-1	NA	CASSQAGVNTEAFF	TGTGCCAGCAGCCAAGCAGGGGTTAACACTGAAGCTTTCTTT